This T cell receptor (beta chain) was recorded in a study of blood T cell repertoires in COVID-19. Across the whole study: The United States, Italy and Spain provided the acute and convalescent COVID-19 samples. PBMCs, B-cell-depleted T cells, or T cells were the source of the cDNA or gDNA that made up the material.

J lost 6 bases, V lost 4 bases, and 11 bases had no gene match. From germline, CDR1 is KGHDR and CDR2 SFDVKD. The CDR3 extends over 16 amino acids. In the original workflow: Nucleated cell number was recorded as an estimate derived from reference gene primer amplification. The method was immunoSEQ multiplex PCR; TCRdb's version includes in-frame clones alone and lacks a portion of them. V, J and clone size are taken as reported in that table, and D and trimming were inferred from the DNA itself. The repertoire holds tens of thousands of clones, with about 84% as singletons. This clonotype originated in a human donor in a cohort sampled during active COVID-19. V gene TRBV24-1 combines with J gene TRBJ2-3, with 8 bases matching TRBD2. The sample taken for sequencing was peripheral blood. CDR3 amino acids: CATSDLLAEPFDTQYF. The DNA for the CDR3 is TGTGCCACCAGTGACCTACTAGCGGAGCCTTTCGATACGCAGTATTTT.